A selection of T cell receptor beta chains follows, all from one sample in a study of blood T cell repertoires in COVID-19. The repertoire was sequenced with immunoSEQ multiplex PCR; TCRdb's copy has only in-frame clones and lacks some. The sample shows some 110,000 clones, over 80% of them seen only once. The sample taken for sequencing was PBMCs or T cells enriched from blood (not recorded which). Source of these receptors: a woman aged 25 to 39 who had recovered from COVID-19. The CDR3 runs from the conserved cysteine through the conserved F or W. D genes are given only for firm matches. Clone sizes are given selectively: once, few, many, or a class where the clone is expanded.

v_call	j_call	d_call	clone_size	cdr3_aa	cdr3_nt
TRBV9	TRBJ2-3	.	.	CASGVQGMSTDTQYF	TGTGCCAGCGGAGTACAGGGTATGAGCACAGATACGCAGTATTTT
TRBV7-3	TRBJ2-2	TRBD1	.	CASSSQGAANTGELFF	TGTGCCAGCAGCTCGCAGGGGGCGGCGAACACCGGGGAGCTGTTTTTT
TRBV28	TRBJ1-5	TRBD1	.	CASSSVQGASNQPQHF	TGTGCCAGCAGTTCTGTACAGGGGGCTAGCAATCAGCCCCAGCATTTT
TRBV9	TRBJ2-1	TRBD2	.	CASSVRLAGGGEQFF	TGTGCCAGCAGCGTACGGCTAGCGGGAGGAGGTGAGCAGTTCTTC
TRBV9	TRBJ2-5	TRBD2	.	CASSVYPSGRRETQYF	TGTGCCAGCAGCGTATATCCTAGCGGGAGGCGGGAGACCCAGTACTTC
TRBV2	TRBJ1-4	.	.	CASSGEGADEKLFF	TGTGCCAGCAGTGGCGAAGGGGCGGATGAAAAACTGTTTTTT
TRBV5-6	TRBJ2-7	TRBD2	.	CASSLQGRVYEQYF	TGTGCCAGCAGCCTTCAAGGGAGGGTTTACGAGCAGTACTTC
TRBV6-5	TRBJ1-2	.	.	CASSPSGIVHGYTF	TGTGCCAGCAGCCCCAGCGGGATCGTACATGGCTACACCTTC
TRBV18	TRBJ1-5	TRBD1	few	CASSPRDSFNQPQHF	TGTGCCAGCTCACCGCGGGACAGTTTCAATCAGCCCCAGCATTTT
TRBV3-1/TRBV3-2	TRBJ2-4	TRBD2	.	CASSQESGNPQNIQYF	TGTGCCAGCAGCCAAGAAAGCGGGAACCCCCAAAACATTCAGTACTTC
TRBV5-6	TRBJ2-4	TRBD1	.	CASSPGTDISKNIQYF	TGTGCCAGCAGCCCCGGGACAGACATCTCCAAAAACATTCAGTACTTC
TRBV4-2	TRBJ2-1	.	.	CASSQEVSLNEQFF	TGTGCCAGCAGCCAAGAGGTGAGCCTTAATGAGCAGTTCTTC
TRBV3-1/TRBV3-2	TRBJ2-1	TRBD2	.	CASSQATSGDEQFF	TGTGCCAGCAGCCAAGCGACTAGCGGCGATGAGCAGTTCTTC
TRBV15	TRBJ2-5	.	.	CATSRDPVETQYF	TGTGCCACCAGCAGAGATCCGGTGGAGACCCAGTACTTC
TRBV9	TRBJ1-1	.	.	CASSARGNTEAFF	TGTGCCAGCAGCGCAAGGGGGAACACTGAAGCTTTCTTT
TRBV5-1	TRBJ1-2	.	.	CASSLAGYGYTF	TGCGCCAGCAGCTTGGCAGGTTACGGCTACACCTTC
TRBV28	TRBJ2-7	.	.	CASSLSWRTNEQYF	TGTGCCAGCAGTTTATCGTGGAGGACGAACGAGCAGTACTTC
TRBV30	TRBJ1-5	.	.	CAWSEAGSQPQHF	TGTGCCTGGAGTGAGGCGGGGAGTCAGCCCCAGCATTTT
TRBV12-3/TRBV12-4	TRBJ2-7	.	.	CASKKSRGEQYF	TGTGCCAGCAAGAAGTCCCGAGGCGAGCAGTACTTC
TRBV3-1/TRBV3-2	TRBJ1-2	TRBD1	.	CASSQAPTGVNYGYTF	TGTGCCAGCAGCCAAGCCCCGACAGGGGTGAACTATGGCTACACCTTC
TRBV6-2/TRBV6-3	TRBJ2-7	TRBD1	.	CASSRDRAYEQYF	TGTGCCAGCAGTCGGGACAGGGCTTACGAGCAGTACTTC
TRBV2	TRBJ1-5	.	.	CASGRDRRRPQHF	TGTGCCAGCGGGAGGGACCGGCGTCGACCCCAGCATTTT
TRBV6-1	TRBJ1-2	TRBD1	once	CASSEGRDRAYGYTF	TGTGCCAGCAGTGAAGGACGGGACAGGGCTTATGGCTACACCTTC
TRBV7-9	TRBJ2-2	TRBD2	.	CASSFRTSGSTGELFF	TGTGCCAGCAGCTTCCGGACTAGCGGGAGTACCGGGGAGCTGTTTTTT
TRBV4-1	TRBJ1-2	.	once	CASSQVGRVDGYTF	TGCGCCAGCAGCCAAGTGGGCAGGGTGGATGGCTACACCTTC
TRBV7-2	TRBJ1-4	TRBD1	.	CASSSDRGPYEKLFF	TGTGCCAGCAGTTCTGACAGGGGGCCGTATGAAAAACTGTTTTTT
TRBV3-1/TRBV3-2	TRBJ1-5	TRBD1	.	CASSQDPPSGTASQPQHF	TGTGCCAGCAGCCAAGATCCTCCCTCCGGGACAGCTTCTCAGCCCCAGCATTTT
TRBV6-2/TRBV6-3	TRBJ2-1	TRBD2	.	CASSLPGLGSYNEQFF	TGTGCCAGCAGTCTGCCGGGACTAGGCTCCTACAATGAGCAGTTCTTC
TRBV5-4	TRBJ1-1	.	.	CASRSRNTEAFF	TGTGCCAGCAGATCGCGGAACACTGAAGCTTTCTTT
TRBV9	TRBJ2-1	.	.	CASSSRQAVYNEQFF	TGTGCCAGCAGCTCCCGACAGGCGGTCTACAATGAGCAGTTCTTC
TRBV18	TRBJ2-7	.	few	CASSSAGPAGSYEQYF	TGTGCCAGCTCATCAGCCGGTCCAGCAGGTTCCTACGAGCAGTACTTC
TRBV4-1	TRBJ2-7	.	.	CASSQPGRKMYEQYF	TGCGCCAGCAGCCAGCCCGGCAGGAAAATGTACGAGCAGTACTTC
TRBV30	TRBJ1-2	.	.	CAWWTKSVYGYTF	TGTGCCTGGTGGACAAAATCAGTCTATGGCTACACCTTC
TRBV28	TRBJ2-3	TRBD2	.	CASSLLSGIVEDTQYF	TGTGCCAGCAGTTTACTAAGCGGGATTGTGGAAGATACGCAGTATTTT
TRBV3-1/TRBV3-2	TRBJ2-7	TRBD2	.	CASSPGRAFSYEQYF	TGTGCCAGCAGCCCCGGGAGGGCCTTCTCCTACGAGCAGTACTTC
TRBV2	TRBJ1-1	.	.	CASRREMNTEAFF	TGTGCCAGCAGGCGGGAAATGAACACTGAAGCTTTCTTT
TRBV2	TRBJ2-7	TRBD1	once	CASQGSQWRQGPNEQYF	TGTGCCAGCCAAGGGAGCCAGTGGAGACAGGGCCCCAACGAGCAGTACTTC
TRBV7-9	TRBJ2-2	.	.	CASTPMRTNTGELFF	TGTGCCAGCACCCCGATGAGAACGAACACCGGGGAGCTGTTTTTT
TRBV28	TRBJ1-2	TRBD1	.	CASSLTGGDGYTF	TGTGCCAGCAGTTTAACAGGGGGCGATGGCTACACCTTC
TRBV6-4	TRBJ2-2	TRBD1	.	CASSDSGTGNTGELFF	TGTGCCAGCAGTGACTCGGGGACAGGGAACACCGGGGAGCTGTTTTTT
TRBV21-1	TRBJ1-5	.	.	CASSTRGNQPQHF	TGTGCCAGCAGCACCAGGGGTAATCAGCCCCAGCATTTT
TRBV5-1	TRBJ2-2	.	.	CASSPRTGVNTGELFF	TGCGCCAGCAGCCCGCGGACCGGGGTGAACACCGGGGAGCTGTTTTTT
TRBV27	TRBJ1-1	.	.	CASRRLQGEAFF	TGTGCCAGCCGCAGACTACAGGGAGAAGCTTTCTTT
TRBV18	TRBJ2-2	TRBD2	.	CASSPSPSSGNTGELFF	TGTGCCAGCTCACCAAGCCCCTCTAGCGGGAACACCGGGGAGCTGTTTTTT
TRBV5-1	TRBJ2-1	TRBD2	.	CASSGGLAGVWQFF	TGCGCCAGCAGCGGCGGACTAGCGGGAGTTTGGCAGTTCTTC
TRBV6-4	TRBJ1-6	.	.	CASSEIDGQNSPLHF	TGTGCCAGCAGTGAAATTGACGGACAGAATTCACCCCTCCACTTT
TRBV30	TRBJ1-6	.	.	CAWEGGRGNSPLHF	TGTGCCTGGGAGGGAGGCAGAGGAAATTCACCCCTCCACTTT
TRBV19	TRBJ2-1	TRBD2	few	CATSFTSGRGEQFF	TGTGCCACTTCGTTTACTAGCGGGAGGGGTGAGCAGTTCTTC
TRBV20-1	TRBJ1-5	TRBD1	.	CSASRDRGRNQPQHF	TGCAGTGCTAGTCGGGACAGGGGGCGTAATCAGCCCCAGCATTTT
TRBV11-3	TRBJ2-7	TRBD2	.	CASSLGWGLAGEEQYF	TGTGCCAGCAGCTTAGGTTGGGGACTAGCGGGAGAGGAGCAGTACTTC
TRBV5-4	TRBJ2-3	TRBD2	.	CASSLAPSGGSDTQYF	TGTGCCAGCAGCTTGGCCCCCTCGGGAGGTTCCGATACGCAGTATTTT
TRBV28	TRBJ1-5	TRBD1	.	CASRDRGPNQPQHF	TGTGCCAGCAGAGACAGGGGACCGAATCAGCCCCAGCATTTT
TRBV5-1	TRBJ2-1	.	.	CASSLPRDSYNEQFF	TGCGCCAGCAGCCTACCCAGGGATTCCTACAATGAGCAGTTCTTC